Listed below are T cell receptor beta chains from one sample, sequenced in a study of blood T cell repertoires in COVID-19. Only in-frame clones appear in the TCRdb table, and some are missing; sequencing was by immunoSEQ multiplex PCR. The data show 150,000 to 200,000 clones, with 70% to 90% seen just once and approximately 4% held by the top ten. The sequenced sample was peripheral blood. These receptors were taken from a human donor in a cohort sampled during active COVID-19. Each CDR3 is given with its conserved first and last residue. D genes are given only for firm matches. The size of a clone is reported for some rows only, either as once, few or many, or as a class for expanded clones.

size	D	J	V	DNA	CDR3
NA	TRBD2	TRBJ2-5	TRBV30	TGTGCCTGGAGTCCCGGACTAGCGGGGGCCGAGGGGGAGACCCAGTACTTC	CAWSPGLAGAEGETQYF
NA	NA	TRBJ2-5	TRBV6-2/TRBV6-3	TGTGCCAGCAGTTACAGGGGGCAAGAGACCCAGTACTTC	CASSYRGQETQYF
NA	NA	TRBJ2-7	TRBV5-7	TGTGCCAGCAGCTTGAGACCCGGGACACCAACCTACGAGCAGTACTTC	CASSLRPGTPTYEQYF
NA	NA	TRBJ1-2	TRBV15	TGTGCCACCAACACAGATTTGGGGGCGCTTGGCTACACCTTC	CATNTDLGALGYTF
NA	TRBD2	TRBJ2-7	TRBV10-3	TGTGCCATCAGTGGGGGGGGACTAGCGGGAGTCCCCTACGAGCAGTACTTC	CAISGGGLAGVPYEQYF
NA	NA	TRBJ1-3	TRBV27	TGTGCCAGCAGTTTAGCAGGGCACGGAAACACCATATATTTT	CASSLAGHGNTIYF
NA	TRBD1	TRBJ2-3	TRBV4-1	TGCGCCAGCAGCCAAGTGGGTGGACAGGGTCGTATGACAGATACGCAGTATTTT	CASSQVGGQGRMTDTQYF
NA	TRBD1	TRBJ1-1	TRBV15	TGTGCCACCAGCAGTCAGGGGGCGATAGGAGAAGCTTTCTTT	CATSSQGAIGEAFF
NA	NA	TRBJ2-2	TRBV11-2	TGTGCCAGCAGCGGGGGCCCCGGGGAGCTGTTTTTT	CASSGGPGELFF
NA	TRBD2	TRBJ2-1	TRBV28	TGTGCCAGCAGTTTATCGGTGGGGCGGGGGGGCCACAATGAGCAGTTCTTC	CASSLSVGRGGHNEQFF
NA	NA	TRBJ1-1	TRBV21-1	TGTGCCAGCAGCGCAGGGGTTGGGGGGAACACTGAAGCTTTCTTT	CASSAGVGGNTEAFF
NA	TRBD2	TRBJ2-3	TRBV19	TGTGCCAGTAGTATCGGTAGCGGGAGGATCGCAGATACGCAGTATTTT	CASSIGSGRIADTQYF
NA	TRBD1	TRBJ1-2	TRBV5-1	TGCGCCAGCAGCTTCACACAGGGGGCATATGGCTACACCTTC	CASSFTQGAYGYTF
NA	NA	TRBJ1-5	TRBV4-1	TGCGCCAGCAGCAAGAGTAGGGGAAGCAATCAGCCCCAGCATTTT	CASSKSRGSNQPQHF
NA	TRBD1	TRBJ1-3	TRBV28	TGTGCCAGCAGTTCTGGACAGGGTATGAGCACCATATATTTT	CASSSGQGMSTIYF
NA	TRBD1	TRBJ2-1	TRBV2	TGTGCCAGCAGTCGGGACAGAGCCTACAATGAGCAGTTCTTC	CASSRDRAYNEQFF
NA	TRBD2	TRBJ2-3	TRBV10-1	TGCGCCAGCAGTTCCAGCGGGGGGACAGATACGCAGTATTTT	CASSSSGGTDTQYF
NA	TRBD2	TRBJ2-5	TRBV30	TGTGCCTGGAGTGTACTAGCGGGGCGAGAGACCCAGTACTTC	CAWSVLAGRETQYF
once	TRBD2	TRBJ2-1	TRBV6-4	TGTGCCAGCAGCCCAACTAGCGGGAGTTACTCCTACAATGAGCAGTTCTTC	CASSPTSGSYSYNEQFF
NA	NA	TRBJ1-1	TRBV6-6	TGTGCCAGCAGTCGGACAGAAAGGAACACTGAAGCTTTCTTT	CASSRTERNTEAFF
NA	NA	TRBJ1-5	TRBV7-8	TGTGCCAGCAGCGAGGGGGTCGGGCAGCCCCAGCATTTT	CASSEGVGQPQHF
NA	NA	TRBJ2-2	TRBV30	TGTGCCTGGAGCACTTCACTCACCGGGGAGCTGTTTTTT	CAWSTSLTGELFF
NA	NA	TRBJ2-5	TRBV5-6	TGTGCCAGCAGCTTAGCGGTCCAAGAGACCCAGTACTTC	CASSLAVQETQYF
NA	TRBD2	TRBJ2-1	TRBV5-6	TGTGCCAGCACCTCTGGGGGGGAGGTTTACAATGAGCAGTTCTTC	CASTSGGEVYNEQFF
NA	TRBD2	TRBJ2-5	TRBV7-2	TGTGCCAGCAGCTCCCTCCGACTAGCGGGCCACCAAGAGACCCAGTACTTC	CASSSLRLAGHQETQYF
NA	TRBD1	TRBJ1-6	TRBV2	TGTGCCAGCACCGGACAGGGGGCGGCTTCACCCCTCCACTTT	CASTGQGAASPLHF
NA	TRBD1	TRBJ2-7	TRBV5-4	TGTGCCAGCAGCTTCCGGGGACAGGGTACCTACGAGCAGTACTTC	CASSFRGQGTYEQYF
NA	NA	TRBJ1-5	TRBV7-2	TGTGCCAGCAGCTACGGGAGTGCCAATCAGCCCCAGCATTTT	CASSYGSANQPQHF
NA	NA	TRBJ2-1	TRBV18	TGTGCCAGCTCACCACCAAGTTTGTCCCGCGGGTCCTACAATGAGCAGTTCTTC	CASSPPSLSRGSYNEQFF
NA	NA	TRBJ1-1	TRBV6-5	TGTGCCAGCAGTTACTCGATCAGGGGGAACACTGAAGCTTTCTTT	CASSYSIRGNTEAFF
once	NA	TRBJ1-1	TRBV5-1	TGCGCCAGCAGCGGCGAACTAGGCGACACTGAAGCTTTCTTT	CASSGELGDTEAFF
NA	NA	TRBJ1-6	TRBV5-1	TGCGCCAGCAGCTTGGAAATTAGCGGTACAAGCAATTCACCCCTCCACTTT	CASSLEISGTSNSPLHF
NA	TRBD2	TRBJ2-1	TRBV29-1	TGCAGCACCGGGACTAGCGGGGACCACAATGAGCAGTTCTTC	CSTGTSGDHNEQFF
NA	TRBD1	TRBJ1-1	TRBV18	TGTGCCAGCTCACCACCGAACAGGGGAGCTTTCTTT	CASSPPNRGAFF
once	TRBD2	TRBJ2-3	TRBV5-4	TGTGCCAGCAGCGTTAGCGGGGGGGCGGAAGATACGCAGTATTTT	CASSVSGGAEDTQYF
NA	TRBD2	TRBJ2-3	TRBV9	TGTGCCAGCAGCCTCCGACTAGCGGGGGGGCCAGATACGCAGTATTTT	CASSLRLAGGPDTQYF
NA	TRBD1	TRBJ1-3	TRBV18	TGTGCCAGCTCACAGAGACAGGGGGACTCTGGAAACACCATATATTTT	CASSQRQGDSGNTIYF
NA	NA	TRBJ1-1	TRBV4-1	TGCGCCAGCAGCCAAGGACAGATGAACACTGAAGCTTTCTTT	CASSQGQMNTEAFF
NA	TRBD1	TRBJ1-5	TRBV18	TGTGCCAGCTCACCGACAGGGGGCAATCAGCCCCAGCATTTT	CASSPTGGNQPQHF
NA	TRBD2	TRBJ2-3	TRBV4-3	TGCGCCAGCAGCCAAGGTTCTAGCGGGAGGGATACGCAGTATTTT	CASSQGSSGRDTQYF
NA	NA	TRBJ2-1	TRBV19	TGTGCCAGTAGTATCGTGGCGGAAGAAAAGAATGAGCAGTTCTTC	CASSIVAEEKNEQFF
NA	NA	TRBJ2-7	TRBV18	TGTGCCAGCTCACCAGCCCAGGGTTTAAACTACGAGCAGTACTTC	CASSPAQGLNYEQYF
NA	NA	TRBJ2-7	TRBV18	TGTGCCAGCTCCGCCGGGGGGCTGACCTACGAGCAGTACTTC	CASSAGGLTYEQYF